This TCR beta chain was captured in a study of breast tumors, draining lymph nodes, adjacent tissues. TCRdb re-analysed the multiplex PCR reads in MiXCR, keeping a single row per CDR3 protein. The table has 200,000 or so distinct CDR3 sequences, around a third seen once. Germline V CDR1 and CDR2: SQVTM, ANQGSEA. This CDR3 is 12 amino acids long. V lost 4 bases, J lost 3 bases, and 7 bases lay in between. As concerns this clonotype: Its antigen is not known.

Overall study findings and caveats: Tumors had less TCR diversity than lymph nodes, more than nontumor tissue. Tumor and nontumor repertoires were significantly more similar in luminal-like than in basal-like breast cancer. That most tumor T cells come from lymph nodes remained unproven. The data were judged consistent with most tumor T cells coming from lymph node and expanding in tumor.

Samples came from axillary lymph nodes draining the breast cancer. This sequence originates from a female donor with breast cancer. Some clones in this sample may be carry-over from other donors' samples. The sequenced material came from axillary lymph node tissue. The chain is built from TRBV29-1 and TRBJ1-5; D uncertain. The CDR3 is CSVGGVNQPQHF. As DNA, the CDR3 is TGCAGCGTTGGTGGGGTCAATCAGCCCCAGCATTTT.